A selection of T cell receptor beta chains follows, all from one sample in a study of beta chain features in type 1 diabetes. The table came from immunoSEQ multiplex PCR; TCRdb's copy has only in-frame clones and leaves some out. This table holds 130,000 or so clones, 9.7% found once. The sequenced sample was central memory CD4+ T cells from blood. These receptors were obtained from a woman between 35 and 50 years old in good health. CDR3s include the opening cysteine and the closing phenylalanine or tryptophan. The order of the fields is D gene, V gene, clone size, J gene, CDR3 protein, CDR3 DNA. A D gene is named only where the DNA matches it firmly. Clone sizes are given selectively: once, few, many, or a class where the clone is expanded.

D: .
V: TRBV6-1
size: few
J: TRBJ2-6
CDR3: CAITGSGANVLTF
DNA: TGTGCCATCACGGGCTCTGGGGCCAACGTCCTGACTTTC

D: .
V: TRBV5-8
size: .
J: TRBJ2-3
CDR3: CASSLEYRGTDTQYF
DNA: TGTGCCAGCAGCTTGGAATACAGGGGCACAGATACGCAGTATTTT

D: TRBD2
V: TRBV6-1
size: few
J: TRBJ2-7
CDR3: CASTGRGEQYF
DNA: TGTGCCAGCACAGGGAGGGGCGAGCAGTACTTC

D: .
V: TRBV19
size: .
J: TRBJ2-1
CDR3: CASSPYSSYNEQFF
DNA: TGTGCCAGTTCACCCTATAGCTCCTACAATGAGCAGTTCTTC

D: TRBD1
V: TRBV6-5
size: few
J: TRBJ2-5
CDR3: CASSYSWTGGGETQYF
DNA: TGTGCCAGCAGTTACTCTTGGACAGGGGGCGGCGAGACCCAGTACTTC

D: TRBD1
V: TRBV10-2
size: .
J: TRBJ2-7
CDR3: CASSIRQGNYEQYF
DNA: TGCGCCAGCAGTATCCGACAGGGAAACTACGAGCAGTACTTC

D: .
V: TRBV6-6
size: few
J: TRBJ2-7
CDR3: CASSLNPTPTYEQYF
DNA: TGTGCCAGCAGTTTGAACCCCACCCCTACCTACGAGCAGTACTTC

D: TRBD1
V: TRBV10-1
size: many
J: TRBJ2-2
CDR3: CAAQTGGTGELFF
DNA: TGCGCCGCCCAGACAGGGGGAACCGGGGAGCTGTTTTTT

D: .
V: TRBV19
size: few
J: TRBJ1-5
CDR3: CASSILTTQPQHF
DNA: TGTGCCAGTAGTATTTTGACAACGCAGCCCCAGCATTTT

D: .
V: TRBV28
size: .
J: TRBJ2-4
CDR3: CASSLPRLAKNIQYF
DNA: TGTGCCAGCAGTTTACCGAGACTAGCCAAAAACATTCAGTACTTC

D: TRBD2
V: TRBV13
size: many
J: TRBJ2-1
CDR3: CASSPDRGGEQFF
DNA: TGTGCCAGCAGCCCAGACCGCGGGGGTGAGCAGTTCTTC

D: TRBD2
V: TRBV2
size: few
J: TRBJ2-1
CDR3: CASSRGTSGGAAFF
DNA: TGTGCCAGCAGCCGTGGGACTAGCGGGGGGGCGGCGTTCTTC

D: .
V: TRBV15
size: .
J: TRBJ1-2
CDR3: CATSRGQQYGYTF
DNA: TGTGCCACCAGTAGAGGACAGCAATATGGCTACACCTTC

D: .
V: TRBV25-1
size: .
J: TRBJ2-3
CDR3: CASSPLGGTLDRTDTQYF
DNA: TGTGCCAGCAGTCCCCTCGGCGGGACCCTAGACCGCACAGATACGCAGTATTTT

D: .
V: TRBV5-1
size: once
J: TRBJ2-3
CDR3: CASSFRGLGTDTQYF
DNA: TGCGCCAGCAGCTTTAGGGGCCTAGGCACAGATACGCAGTATTTT

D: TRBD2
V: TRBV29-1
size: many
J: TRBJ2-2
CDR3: CSVDRGAGELFF
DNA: TGCAGCGTTGATCGGGGGGCCGGGGAGCTGTTTTTT

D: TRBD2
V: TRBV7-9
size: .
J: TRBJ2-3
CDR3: CASSLSSGGDTQYF
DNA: TGTGCCAGCAGCTTATCTAGCGGGGGGGATACGCAGTATTTT

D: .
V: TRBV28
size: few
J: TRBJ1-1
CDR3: CASTWGGGGTEAFF
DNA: TGTGCCAGCACCTGGGGGGGCGGAGGCACTGAAGCTTTCTTT

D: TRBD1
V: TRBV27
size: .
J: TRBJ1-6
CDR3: CASSPAGTENSPLHF
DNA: TGTGCCAGCAGTCCGGCCGGGACAGAGAATTCACCCCTCCACTTT

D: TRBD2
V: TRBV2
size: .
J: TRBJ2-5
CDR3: CASSGASGGAETQYF
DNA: TGTGCCAGCAGTGGGGCTAGCGGGGGCGCCGAGACCCAGTACTTC

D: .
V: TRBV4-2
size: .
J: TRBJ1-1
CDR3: CASSLRGGEAFF
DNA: TGTGCCAGCAGCCTAAGGGGGGGTGAAGCTTTCTTT

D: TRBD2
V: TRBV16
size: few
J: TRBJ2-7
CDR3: CASSHGRQNEQYF
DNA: TGTGCCAGCAGCCACGGGAGGCAGAACGAGCAGTACTTC

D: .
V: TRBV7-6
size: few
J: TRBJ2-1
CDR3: CASSSRTYEQFF
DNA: TGTGCCAGCAGCTCAAGGACATACGAGCAGTTCTTC

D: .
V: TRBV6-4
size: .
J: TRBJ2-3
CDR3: CASSERGTNTDTQYF
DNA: TGTGCCAGCAGTGAGAGGGGGACCAACACAGATACGCAGTATTTT

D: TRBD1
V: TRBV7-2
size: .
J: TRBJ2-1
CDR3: CASSITGGREQFF
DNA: TGTGCCAGCAGCATTACAGGGGGCCGCGAGCAGTTCTTC

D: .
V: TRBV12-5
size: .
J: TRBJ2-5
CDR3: CASGLRLEETQYF
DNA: TGTGCTAGTGGTTTGCGTCTAGAAGAGACCCAGTACTTC

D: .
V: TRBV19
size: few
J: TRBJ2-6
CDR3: CASSWTRTSGANVLTF
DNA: TGTGCCAGTAGCTGGACACGGACCTCTGGGGCCAACGTCCTGACTTTC

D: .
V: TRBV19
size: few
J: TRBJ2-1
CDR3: CASRGGLGSSYNEQFF
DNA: TGTGCCAGTAGGGGAGGTCTCGGGAGCTCCTACAATGAGCAGTTCTTC

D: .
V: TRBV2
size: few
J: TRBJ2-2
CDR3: CASSEPTVNTGELFF
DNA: TGTGCCAGCAGTGAACCGACAGTTAACACCGGGGAGCTGTTTTTT

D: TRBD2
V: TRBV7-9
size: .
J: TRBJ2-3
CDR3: CASSQTSGEDTQYF
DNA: TGTGCCAGCAGCCAGACTAGCGGGGAAGATACGCAGTATTTT

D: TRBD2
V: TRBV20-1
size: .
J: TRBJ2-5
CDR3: CSLGGAETQYF
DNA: TGCAGCCTGGGAGGGGCAGAGACCCAGTACTTC

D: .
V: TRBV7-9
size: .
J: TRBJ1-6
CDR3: CASSLKGVHNSPLHF
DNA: TGTGCCAGCAGCTTAAAGGGGGTTCATAATTCACCCCTCCACTTT

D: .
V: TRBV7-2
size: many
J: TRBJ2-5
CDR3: CASSERSPLGGTQYF
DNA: TGTGCCAGCAGCGAAAGGTCCCCTCTCGGGGGGACCCAGTACTTC

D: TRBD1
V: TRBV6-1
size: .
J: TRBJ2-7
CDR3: CASSGDRGHEQYF
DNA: TGTGCCAGCAGCGGGGACAGGGGCCACGAGCAGTACTTC

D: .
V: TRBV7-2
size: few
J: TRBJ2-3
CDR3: CASTHRERGTDTQYF
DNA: TGTGCCAGCACCCATCGGGAGCGTGGGACAGATACGCAGTATTTT

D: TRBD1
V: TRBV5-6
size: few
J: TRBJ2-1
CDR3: CASSFTTDRASYNEQFF
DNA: TGTGCCAGCAGCTTCACCACAGACAGGGCATCCTACAATGAGCAGTTCTTC

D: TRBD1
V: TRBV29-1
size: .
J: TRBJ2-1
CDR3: CSASRDRGIEQFF
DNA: TGCAGCGCCAGCCGGGACAGGGGTATTGAGCAGTTCTTC

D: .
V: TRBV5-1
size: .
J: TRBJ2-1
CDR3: CASLRDNSYNEQFF
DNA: TGCGCCAGCCTCCGGGACAACTCCTACAATGAGCAGTTCTTC

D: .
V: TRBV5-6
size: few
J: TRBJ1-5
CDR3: CASSFWGGGSNQPQHF
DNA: TGTGCCAGCAGCTTTTGGGGGGGAGGTAGCAATCAGCCCCAGCATTTT

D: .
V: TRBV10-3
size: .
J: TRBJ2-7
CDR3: CATTSGTYEQYF
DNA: TGTGCCACCACTAGTGGAACCTACGAGCAGTACTTC

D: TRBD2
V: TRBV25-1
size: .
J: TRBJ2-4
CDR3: CASSDSTIAGLAKNIQYF
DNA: TGTGCCAGCAGTGACTCGACTATAGCGGGGCTAGCCAAAAACATTCAGTACTTC

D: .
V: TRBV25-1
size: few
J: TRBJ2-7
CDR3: CASSPLYEQYF
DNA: TGTGCCAGCAGTCCACTGTACGAGCAGTACTTC